Listed below are T cell receptor beta chains from one sample, sequenced in a study of cytomegalovirus exposure and HLA in healthy donors. Clones were read by immunoSEQ multiplex PCR, and TCRdb kept only the in-frame ones, dropping some. The data contain under 130,000 clones, 79% of them seen just once; the ten biggest clones take up about 3.4%. The specimen was PBMCs. These receptors all stem from a woman aged 35 to 49 in good health and CMV-seronegative. Both conserved end residues are part of each CDR3. A D gene is named only where the DNA matches it firmly. For some rows the clone size is stated as once, few or many, or as a class when expanded; others skip it.

>-|TRBV7-8|-|TRBJ1-2
CASSPVERGGYTF
TGTGCCAGCAGTCCAGTCGAAAGGGGTGGCTACACCTTC
>-|TRBV28|TRBD2|TRBJ2-2
CASGSGAGATGELFF
TGTGCCAGCGGATCGGGAGCGGGGGCCACCGGGGAGCTGTTTTTT
>-|TRBV4-3|-|TRBJ1-5
CASSQDGGQPQHF
TGCGCCAGCAGCCAAGACGGAGGTCAGCCCCAGCATTTT
>few|TRBV7-2|TRBD2|TRBJ2-3
CASSLGFSGDTDTQYF
TGTGCCAGCAGCTTAGGGTTTAGCGGGGATACAGATACGCAGTATTTT
>few|TRBV9|-|TRBJ2-4
CASSVGGVRDIQYF
TGTGCCAGCAGCGTAGGCGGGGTGCGGGACATTCAGTACTTC
>once|TRBV30|-|TRBJ2-1
CAWSPELWGENNEQFF
TGTGCCTGGAGTCCGGAGTTGTGGGGGGAAAACAATGAGCAGTTCTTC
>few|TRBV10-1|TRBD1|TRBJ2-1
CASSSRTGGNEQFF
TGCGCCAGCAGCTCCAGGACAGGGGGTAATGAGCAGTTCTTC
>once|TRBV19|TRBD2|TRBJ2-2
CASSIGTSGGTGELFF
TGTGCCAGTAGTATTGGTACTAGCGGAGGCACCGGGGAGCTGTTTTTT
>-|TRBV29-1|-|TRBJ2-1
CSVDLSQAIEQFF
TGCAGCGTTGATCTTTCGCAAGCGATTGAGCAGTTCTTC
>-|TRBV5-1|-|TRBJ1-1
CASGRDWGEMNTEAFF
TGCGCCAGCGGGAGGGATTGGGGGGAGATGAACACTGAAGCTTTCTTT
>once|TRBV10-3|TRBD1|TRBJ2-5
CAISGTGLVRETQYF
TGTGCCATCAGTGGGACAGGGTTAGTACGGGAGACCCAGTACTTC
>-|TRBV5-1|TRBD1|TRBJ2-7
CASSFDRVSYEQYF
TGCGCCAGCAGCTTCGACAGGGTCTCCTACGAGCAGTACTTC
>-|TRBV5-1|-|TRBJ1-1
CASSHSGLATEAFF
TGCGCCAGCAGCCACTCGGGGTTGGCCACTGAAGCTTTCTTT
>-|TRBV4-3|-|TRBJ2-3
CASSQAGQSRDTQYF
TGCGCCAGCAGCCAAGCAGGGCAGTCCCGGGATACGCAGTATTTT
>-|TRBV7-2|-|TRBJ1-6
CASSLGQRPFSPLHF
TGTGCCAGCAGCTTAGGGCAGCGGCCTTTTTCACCCCTCCACTTT
>-|TRBV11-2|-|TRBJ2-1
CASSLGPGLSNNEQFF
TGTGCCAGCAGCTTGGGGCCCGGACTAAGTAACAATGAGCAGTTCTTC
>once|TRBV2|TRBD1|TRBJ2-7
CATSTGLASYEQYF
TGTGCCACCTCGACAGGGCTAGCTTCCTACGAGCAGTACTTC
>-|TRBV10-2|-|TRBJ1-2
CASSRGKGPGYGYTF
TGCGCCAGCAGTAGGGGCAAGGGCCCAGGCTATGGCTACACCTTC
>-|TRBV30|-|TRBJ1-6
CAWSVRGTGDSPLHF
TGTGCCTGGAGTGTACGGGGGACCGGCGATTCACCCCTCCACTTT
>-|TRBV7-2|TRBD1|TRBJ2-1
CASSLTGGIFNEQFF
TGTGCCAGCAGCTTGACAGGGGGCATCTTTAATGAGCAGTTCTTC
>-|TRBV18|TRBD1|TRBJ2-7
CASSPGTGDVYEQYF
TGTGCCAGCTCACCAGGGACAGGGGACGTCTACGAGCAGTACTTC
>-|TRBV28|-|TRBJ2-5
CASSLHTKETQYF
TGTGCCAGCAGTTTGCACACCAAAGAGACCCAGTACTTC
>few|TRBV4-2|TRBD1|TRBJ2-3
CASSLARQGRTDTQYF
TGTGCCAGCAGCCTAGCCCGACAGGGGAGGACAGATACGCAGTATTTT
>-|TRBV7-2|-|TRBJ2-5
CASARDNQETQYF
TGTGCCAGCGCCCGGGACAACCAAGAGACCCAGTACTTC
>-|TRBV28|TRBD1|TRBJ1-2
CASRDGDSDYGYTF
TGTGCCAGCAGGGATGGGGACAGCGACTATGGCTACACCTTC
>-|TRBV30|-|TRBJ1-1
CAWTKDRLNTEAFF
TGTGCCTGGACCAAGGACAGATTGAACACTGAAGCTTTCTTT
>few|TRBV19|-|TRBJ1-2
CASSRSANYGYTF
TGTGCCAGTAGTAGGTCAGCTAACTATGGCTACACCTTC
>once|TRBV7-9|-|TRBJ2-3
CASKLDTSTDTQYF
TGTGCCAGCAAGCTTGACACTAGCACAGATACGCAGTATTTT
>few|TRBV7-8|-|TRBJ1-6
CASSSIGTQDSPLHF
TGTGCCAGCAGCTCTATCGGGACTCAGGATTCACCCCTCCACTTT
>-|TRBV19|-|TRBJ2-2
CASTSAANTGELFF
TGTGCCAGTACTAGCGCTGCGAACACCGGGGAGCTGTTTTTT
>-|TRBV19|TRBD1|TRBJ2-3
CASSVSGTGGRTDTQYF
TGTGCCAGTAGTGTCTCCGGGACAGGGGGTCGCACAGATACGCAGTATTTT
>-|TRBV10-3|TRBD2|TRBJ2-2
CATSTERETGELFF
TGTGCCACGTCCACGGAGCGGGAGACCGGGGAGCTGTTTTTT
>-|TRBV28|TRBD2|TRBJ2-3
CASSRGGAGTSTDTQYF
TGTGCCAGCAGCCGGGGGGGGGCCGGTACTAGCACAGATACGCAGTATTTT
>-|TRBV4-1|-|TRBJ2-4
CASSQEDSEHIQYF
TGCGCCAGCAGCCAAGAGGACTCTGAACACATTCAGTACTTC
>once|TRBV28|TRBD2|TRBJ2-7
CASSWVGGRRSYEQYF
TGTGCCAGCAGCTGGGTGGGCGGGAGGAGATCCTACGAGCAGTACTTC
>-|TRBV28|-|TRBJ1-1
CASSPLGSWGLTEAFF
TGTGCCAGCAGTCCGCTAGGTAGTTGGGGGCTCACTGAAGCTTTCTTT
>-|TRBV28|TRBD1|TRBJ1-1
CASSSYDRATEAFF
TGTGCCAGCAGTTCTTACGACAGGGCCACTGAAGCTTTCTTT
>-|TRBV5-1|TRBD1|TRBJ1-1
CASSGDRGDTEAFF
TGCGCCAGCAGCGGCGACAGGGGAGACACTGAAGCTTTCTTT
>-|TRBV5-1|TRBD1|TRBJ1-2
CASSSQPGQGTDGYTF
TGCGCCAGCAGCTCTCAGCCCGGACAGGGTACGGACGGCTACACCTTC
>few|TRBV7-2|-|TRBJ2-7
CASSLGSTYSYEQYF
TGTGCCAGCAGCTTAGGCTCTACCTACTCCTACGAGCAGTACTTC
>-|TRBV5-1|TRBD2|TRBJ2-1
CASSWRTSGDNEQFF
TGCGCCAGCAGCTGGCGGACTAGCGGGGATAATGAGCAGTTCTTC
>once|TRBV5-4|-|TRBJ2-6
CASSYFQGTGANVLTF
TGTGCCAGCAGCTACTTTCAGGGGACTGGGGCCAACGTCCTGACTTTC
>-|TRBV28|-|TRBJ2-7
CASSRTFYEQYF
TGTGCCAGCAGTCGGACATTCTACGAGCAGTACTTC
>-|TRBV7-6|TRBD2|TRBJ2-1
CASSLEGRRGKQFF
TGTGCCAGCAGCTTAGAGGGTCGGCGGGGGAAGCAGTTCTTC
>-|TRBV28|-|TRBJ2-7
CASSLMTFGGYEQYF
TGTGCCAGCAGCCTTATGACCTTCGGAGGGTACGAGCAGTACTTC
>-|TRBV19|TRBD2|TRBJ2-1
CASTAGVGGEQFF
TGTGCCAGTACTGCGGGGGTTGGTGGTGAGCAGTTCTTC
>once|TRBV6-5|TRBD1|TRBJ2-1
CASRDRGGEQFF
TGTGCCAGCAGAGACAGGGGTGGAGAGCAGTTCTTC
>once|TRBV15|TRBD2|TRBJ2-2
CATSSSGRAKTGELFF
TGTGCCACCAGCAGTAGCGGGAGGGCGAAGACCGGGGAGCTGTTTTTT
>-|TRBV30|-|TRBJ2-7
CAWSEGPYEQYF
TGTGCCTGGAGTGAGGGGCCCTACGAGCAGTACTTC